One sample yielded the 17 T cell receptor beta chains listed below, sequenced in a study of T-cell memory formation after mild COVID-19. Each CDR3 protein is one row after TCRdb ran MiXCR on the 5' RACE reads. Seen here are 130,000 to 150,000 distinct CDR3 sequences, about a fifth observed once, and the top ten hold over 2%. The sequencing input was PBMCs or a T cell subset sorted from them (not recorded which). The receptors shown here come from an adult woman who had mild COVID-19 (a few samples of this study predate the infection). Cell type and time point are not known.

This clonotype has a handful of counts. Written as DNA, the CDR3 is TGTGCCAGCAGCTTAGCGGGAGGGAGAATGAACACTGAAGCTTTCTTT. Translating it yields CASSLAGGRMNTEAFF. V usage is TRBV7-2 and J usage is TRBJ1-1; D gene unclear. The CDR3 spans 16 residues. Germline V gives CDR1 SGHTA, CDR2 FQGNSA. V gave up 0 bases and J gave up 0 bases, with 11 bases separating them.

This clonotype was counted between two and nine times. The J gene is TRBJ2-2, the V gene TRBV6-5, with TRBD2 matching 7 bases. Trimming removed 2 bases from V and 7 bases from J; junction bases left unmatched: 4. The CDR3 runs to 14 residues. Germline V gene data show CDR1 as MNHEY and CDR2 as SVGAGI. The CDR3 is CASSYEAGNGELFF. The CDR3 DNA is TGTGCCAGCAGTTACGAAGCGGGGAACGGGGAGCTGTTTTTT.

V usage is TRBV7-8 and J usage is TRBJ2-5; the D call may be TRBD1 or TRBD2 (5 bases each). CDR3 length: 15 amino acids. Trimming cost V 0 bases and J 3 bases, with 11 bases left between them. Germline V gives CDR1 SGHVS, CDR2 FQNEAQ. CDR3 protein: CASSLANGAKETQYF. In nucleotides, the CDR3 is TGTGCCAGCAGCTTAGCGAACGGGGCGAAAGAGACCCAGTACTTC. The variable domain in full, completed from reference TRBV7-8 and TRBJ2-5, reads GAGVSQSPRYKVAKRGQDVALRCDPISGHVSLFWYQQALGQGPEFLTYFQNEAQLDKSGLPSDRFFAERPEGSVSTLKIQRTQQEDSAVYLCASSLANGAKETQYFGPGTRLLVL.

This clonotype was found a few times. The genes are TRBV5-1 and TRBJ2-2; no reliable D call. The CDR3 runs to 16 residues. With 0 bases removed from V and 1 base from J, the gap between germline ends came to 10 bases. From germline, CDR1 is SGHRS and CDR2 YFSETQ. The CDR3 sequence is CASSLGQFLNTGELFF. Written as DNA, the CDR3 is TGCGCCAGCAGCTTGGGTCAGTTCTTGAACACCGGGGAGCTGTTTTTT.

This clonotype came up a few times. The chain uses TRBV18 and TRBJ2-3, with D possibly being TRBD1 or TRBD2 (5 bases each). This CDR3 has 15 residues. V was cut by 6 bases and J by 1 base, with 14 bases left in between. Germline V CDR1 and CDR2: KGHSH, LQKENI. CDR3 sequence (DNA): TGTGCCAGCTCTTCTGTTGTGGGGGGCACAGATACGCAGTATTTT. Its translation: CASSSVVGGTDTQYF. The full variable domain, rest sourced from reference TRBV18 and TRBJ2-3, is NAGVMQNPRHLVRRRGQEARLRCSPMKGHSHVYWYRQLPEEGLKFMVYLQKENIIDESGMPKERFSAEFPKEGPSILRIQQVVRGDSAAYFCASSSVVGGTDTQYFGPGTRLTVL.

The chain employs TRBV24-1 and TRBJ1-1; a possible D gene is TRBD1 (5 bases). The CDR3 has 17 amino acids. V lost 5 bases and J lost 0, with 18 bases in between. Germline CDR1 is KGHDR and CDR2 is SFDVKD. The CDR3 region has the DNA TGTGCCACCAGTGCCGGGGCAGGGCCGGGGATGAACACTGAAGCTTTCTTT. Translated: CATSAGAGPGMNTEAFF.

This clonotype has a handful of counts. The V call is TRBV7-6, the J call TRBJ1-1; D unresolved. The CDR3 has 16 residues. With 5 bases removed from V and 0 bases from J, the gap between germline ends came to 16 bases. From germline, CDR1 is SGHVS and CDR2 FNYEAQ. The DNA for the CDR3 is TGTGCCAGCAGCCCGATCCCTTGGCCAATGAACACTGAAGCTTTCTTT. This translates into CASSPIPWPMNTEAFF.

This clonotype was seen only a few times. V usage is TRBV7-2 and J usage is TRBJ2-6; D ambiguous. The CDR3 is 15 amino acids. Trimming took off 0 bases at V and 2 bases at J, with 5 bases between the two ends. Germline V gene lookup returns CDR1 SGHTA and CDR2 FQGNSA. The CDR3 spells CASSLAVAGANVLTF. The CDR3 DNA sequence: TGTGCCAGCAGCTTAGCGGTGGCTGGGGCCAACGTCCTGACTTTC.

The rearrangement joins TRBV4-3 to TRBJ1-4; TRBD1 is a possible D gene (6 bases). CDR3 length equals 15 residues. V was trimmed by 3 bases and J by 4 bases, leaving 12 bases between them. From germline, CDR1 is LGHNA and CDR2 YSLEER. The CDR3 sequence: CASSQNQGLNEKLFF. CDR3 coding DNA: TGCGCCAGCAGCCAGAACCAGGGGCTTAATGAAAAACTGTTTTTT.

The chain joins TRBV7-9 to TRBJ2-1, with TRBD2 matching over 7 bases. V was clipped by 5 bases and J by 5 bases; unmatched bases: 6. Germline V gene sequence: CDR1 SEHNR, CDR2 FQNEAQ (reference sequence). The CDR3 is made up of 14 amino acids. The CDR3 coding sequence is TGTGCCAGCAGCGTCTCGACTAGCAACAATGAGCAGTTCTTC. Translation gives CASSVSTSNNEQFF.

V is TRBV12-3 or TRBV12-4 and J is TRBJ1-2; the match to TRBD1 covers 8 bases. The V segment lost 4 bases and the J segment 5 bases; nucleotides outside the gene matches: 9. The CDR3 is made up of 15 amino acids. CDR3 nucleotide sequence: TGTGCCAGCAGTTGGACAGGACAGGGTTTTTATGGCTACACCTTC. Its translation: CASSWTGQGFYGYTF.

The gene calls are TRBV7-2 and TRBJ2-3; 9 nucleotides match TRBD2. The V and J ends lost 5 bases and 4 bases, in that order; junction bases with no gene match: 7. Germline values: CDR1 SGHTA, CDR2 FQGNSA. This CDR3 is built from 15 residues. CDR3 DNA: TGTGCCAGCAGCCTTCAGACTAGCGGAGCAGATACGCAGTATTTT. Translation: CASSLQTSGADTQYF.

J is TRBJ2-1 and V is TRBV7-2, with 8 bases matching TRBD2. Trimming cost V 5 bases and J 2 bases; bases outside gene matches: 8. Germline V gene lookup returns CDR1 SGHTA and CDR2 FQGNSA. The CDR3 spans 16 residues. The CDR3 region is CASSLSAGEAYNEQFF. CDR3 in DNA: TGTGCCAGCAGCCTCTCAGCGGGAGAGGCCTACAATGAGCAGTTCTTC.

V is TRBV7-2 and J is TRBJ2-3; TRBD2 is a possible D gene (6 bases). V gave up 6 bases and J gave up 8 bases, with 18 bases separating them. The CDR3 spans 14 residues. CDR1 SGHTA and CDR2 FQGNSA come from the germline V gene. DNA for the CDR3: TGTGCCAGCAGTCTCGGGACTCTCCGAAGTACGCAGTATTTT. Residues: CASSLGTLRSTQYF.

This clonotype has a handful of counts. The rearrangement uses TRBV5-1 and TRBJ2-7; no definite D call. The germline V gene has CDR1 SGHRS and CDR2 YFSETQ. The V end was cut by 1 base, the J end by 2 bases, with 7 bases between. CDR3 length: 13 residues. The chain's CDR3 is CASSLSPTYEQYF. CDR3 sequence (DNA): TGCGCCAGCAGCTTGAGCCCAACCTACGAGCAGTACTTC.

This clonotype has just a few counts. This rearrangement joins TRBV6-2 or TRBV6-3 to TRBJ2-7; D remains unclear. Per the germline V gene, CDR1 is MNHEY and CDR2 is SVGEGT. V lost 2 bases and J 6 bases, leaving 8 bases between the germline ends. The CDR3 has 12 residues. CDR3 sequence: CASSYPAGEQYF. CDR3 in DNA: TGTGCCAGCAGTTACCCAGCTGGCGAGCAGTACTTC.

The V gene is TRBV6-6, the J gene TRBJ1-5; D remains ambiguous. The V gene lost 7 bases and the J gene lost 6 bases, with 19 bases spanning the gap. The CDR3 has 15 amino acids. The germline V gene encodes CDR1 MNHNY and CDR2 SVGAGI (reference sequence). The CDR3 protein is CASISDKGWGQPQHF. CDR3 DNA sequence: TGTGCCAGCATCTCCGACAAGGGCTGGGGTCAGCCCCAGCATTTT.